The entry below describes one T cell receptor beta chain. The target antigen is unknown. The data were taken from a study of T cell clones after liver transplantation. Across the study: Draws occurred before transplant, before withdrawal, and after complete or failed withdrawal.

The assay was immunoSEQ multiplex PCR, and TCRdb's table has in-frame clones only and misses some. The sample contains around 75,000 clones, under 90% of which appear only once. From germline, CDR1 is SGHTA and CDR2 FQGNSA. V lost 0 bases and J 13 bases, leaving 9 bases between the germline ends. The CDR3 is made up of 11 amino acids. Notes on the study in general: Post-transplant time points were not standardized, so conclusions are preliminary. A larger donor-reactive than third-party decline suggested partial antigen-specific deletion.

The chain joins TRBV7-2 to TRBJ1-2, with D unresolved. The sample was CD4+ T cells from blood, taken roughly 50 months after liver transplant. The source is a human patient who received a liver transplant. The graft donor may have given rise to some T cells. The CDR3 reads CASSLAERVTF. The CDR3, as DNA: TGTGCCAGCAGCTTAGCGGAAAGGGTCACCTTC.